This TCR beta chain stems from a study of CD8+CD57+ T cells in acquired aplastic anemia. The authors sequenced patients whose flow cytometry had shown CD8+CD57+ cell expansion. In all patients, the disease was severe acquired aplastic anemia. There was no therapy given to any patient before the blood sampling took place. Concerning this clonotype: Its specificity is unknown.

Study results and limitations: Patients and controls had CD8+ Simpson's diversity values that were not significantly distinct.

TCR beta VDJ combinations and CDR3 sequences were profiled from genomic DNA. In TCRdb, the reads were re-called with MiXCR into one record per CDR3 protein. The sample consists of over 150,000 distinct CDR3 sequences, 63% of them appearing once. Sequenced input: sorted CD4+, CD8+, or CD8+CD57+ T cells (not recorded which) from PBMCs. The source is a human donor with aplastic anemia.

CDR3 DNA: TGCGCCAGCAGCCGCTCTACCACCGGGGAGCTGTTTTTT. Translation gives CASSRSTTGELFF. The chain combines TRBV5-1 with TRBJ2-2, with no clear D. This CDR3 contains 13 residues. Trimming took off 4 bases at V and 4 bases at J, with 8 bases between the two ends. CDR1 SGHRS and CDR2 YFSETQ come from the germline V gene.